This TCR beta chain came from a study of monozygotic twins with inflammatory bowel disease. TCRdb reprocessed the 5' RACE reads and keeps a single row for each CDR3 protein, giving no DNA. Found here are around 380,000 distinct CDR3 sequences; the top ten clones hold 2.4%. The CDR3 spans 13 residues. Germline CDR1 and CDR2: DFQATT and SNEGSKA (reference sequence). The chain employs TRBV20-1 and TRBJ2-5; TCRdb's D gene call, TRBD1, goes unchecked for lack of DNA. The sequence was obtained from a human donor with ulcerative colitis or Crohn's disease, or a healthy co-twin of an affected twin (not recorded which). The sequencing input was blood. The chain's CDR3 is CSARQGVLQTQYF.